The next 20 T cell receptor beta chains were all read from a single sample in a study of read filtering for tumor transcriptome and immune sequencing. This library used around 400 ng RNA and molecular barcoded adaptors spanning alpha/delta and beta/gamma chains. TCRdb re-derived calls from the reads in MiXCR, one entry per CDR3 protein. The table has 100,000 to 150,000 distinct CDR3 sequences, less than 15% seen once. The sequenced sample consisted of a population of CD138-negative cells sorted from bone marrow. The receptors stem from a donor aged 40 or over with multiple myeloma.

Ten or more counts support this clonotype. V is TRBV2 and J is TRBJ2-2; TRBD2 agrees at 15 bases. Germline trimming cut 11 bases from V and 5 bases from J; bases unmatched to any gene: 3. The CDR3 totals 14 residues. Germline V lookup: CDR1 SNHLY, CDR2 FYNNEI. Written as DNA, the CDR3 is TGTGCCGCGGGACTAGCGGGAGGTACCGGGGAGCTGTTTTTT. This encodes CAAGLAGGTGELFF.

This clonotype was found a few times. This rearrangement joins TRBV4-3 to TRBJ2-5, with 9 bases lining up with TRBD2. The CDR3 runs to 17 residues. V was pared by 6 bases and J by 3 bases, with 14 bases of the junction left unmatched. From germline, CDR1 is LGHNA and CDR2 YSLEER. The CDR3 loop reads CASSLKISGRPEETQYF. The DNA of the CDR3 is TGCGCCAGCAGTTTGAAGATCAGCGGGAGGCCTGAAGAGACCCAGTACTTC.

This clonotype has a count of ten or more. The chain carries TRBV12-3 or TRBV12-4 and TRBJ1-1; D is undetermined. Trimming removed 3 bases at V and 1 base at J, with 9 bases between. CDR3 length equals 14 residues. CDR3 sequence reads: CASSFRLRNTEAFF. The DNA of the CDR3 is TGTGCCAGCAGTTTCCGGCTAAGGAACACTGAAGCTTTCTTT.

This clonotype occurred many times. The chain carries TRBV19 and TRBJ1-2; the D gene is possibly TRBD1 (6 bases). Germline V lookup: CDR1 LNHDA, CDR2 SQIVND (reference sequence). This CDR3 has 16 amino acids. Between the trimmed V and J ends, which lost 3 bases and 4 bases, there was a span of 18 bases. This CDR3 is CASSISGTTLFYGYTF. The CDR3 nucleotides are TGTGCCAGTAGTATTTCCGGGACAACCTTATTCTATGGCTACACCTTC.

This clonotype was picked up a small number of times. Compared with germline, one end of the junction differs, possibly owing to a read error. V gene TRBV7-9 combines with J gene TRBJ2-2, with D tentatively TRBD1 (6 bases). The length of the CDR3 is 13 residues. Germline V lookup: CDR1 SEHNR, CDR2 FQNEAQ (reference sequence). DNA for the CDR3: TGTGCCAGCAGACCCAACAGGGCCGGGGAGCTGCTTTTT. Its protein is CASRPNRAGELLF.

This clonotype was picked up many times. The gene calls are TRBV5-1 and TRBJ2-5, with TRBD2 matching over 11 bases. Looked up from germline, CDR1 is SGHRS and CDR2 is YFSETQ. J lost 4 bases, V lost 0 bases, and 2 bases had no gene match. The CDR3 spans 15 residues. The CDR3 loop reads CASSLALAGVETQYF. CDR3 DNA sequence: TGCGCCAGCAGCTTGGCACTAGCGGGAGTAGAGACCCAGTACTTC.

As regards this clonotype: A much larger clone sits a single nucleotide away, making a read error possible. The chain uses TRBV7-9 and TRBJ2-5, with D tentatively TRBD1 (6 bases). The CDR3 is 14 amino acids. Germline lookup yields CDR1 SEHNR and CDR2 FQNEAQ (reference sequence). CDR3 loop: CVSSGTGQQETQYF. The CDR3 DNA sequence: TGTGTCAGCAGCGGAACTGGACAGCAAGAGACCCAGTACTTC.

Note on this clonotype: Possible read error: a much larger clone is one base away. This chain joins TRBV12-3 or TRBV12-4 and TRBJ1-1; D not certain. This CDR3 has 15 residues. The CDR3 loop reads CVTHRTGQTHTEAFF. The DNA for the CDR3 is TGTGTCACCCACCGGACCGGGCAAACTCACACTGAAGCTTTCTTT.

This clonotype has ten or more counts. The rearrangement joins TRBV7-9 to TRBJ2-1; no definite D call. Trimming stripped 0 bases from V and 11 bases from J, with 11 bases between. Germline CDR1 and CDR2: SEHNR and FQNEAQ (reference sequence). This CDR3 is built from 13 residues. CDR3 amino acids: CASSLAGVRKQFF. The CDR3 DNA sequence: TGTGCCAGCAGCTTAGCCGGCGTGCGGAAGCAGTTCTTC.

This clonotype came up many times. This chain connects TRBV5-6 to TRBJ1-1; unclear D gene. The germline gives CDR1 SGHDT, CDR2 YYEEEE. The germline V and J ends were trimmed by 0 bases and 3 bases, with 3 bases remaining between them. CDR3 length: 12 residues. CDR3 protein: CASSLDDTEAFF. The CDR3 DNA is TGTGCCAGCAGCTTGGACGACACTGAAGCTTTCTTT.

Details on this clonotype: A far larger clone is a single base away, which makes a read error likely. The chain links TRBV7-8 to TRBJ2-1; 7 bases match TRBD2. There are 16 residues in the CDR3. Germline CDR1 SGHVS, CDR2 FQNEAQ. This chain's CDR3 is CTSSLTGGRGTNEQFF. For the CDR3, the DNA is TGTACCAGCAGCTTAACTGGCGGGAGAGGTACCAATGAGCAGTTCTTC.

With regard to this clonotype: One junction end disagrees with the germline gene, perhaps due to a read error. The CDR3 loop is CAGSPRDGGGYERYF. CDR3 bases: TGTGCCGGTAGTCCCCGGGACGGTGGGGGGTACGAGCGGTACTTC. The chain carries TRBV19 and TRBJ2-7; D might be TRBD2 (6 bases). CDR3 length: 15 amino acids. Germline values: CDR1 LNHDA, CDR2 SQIVND (reference sequence).

This clonotype was recorded many times. The J gene is TRBJ2-2, the V gene TRBV2; no clear D. Per the germline V gene, CDR1 is SNHLY and CDR2 is FYNNEI. The CDR3 is made up of 14 amino acids. The ends were cut back, 7 bases at V and 1 base at J, with 10 bases in the middle. Written as DNA, the CDR3 is TGTGCCAGCACACAGTCGGAGAACACCGGGGAGCTGTTTTTT. Translated, it gives CASTQSENTGELFF.

This clonotype occurred a few times. A much larger clone differs by one base, so this may be a read error. The chain recombines TRBV20-1 with TRBJ2-7, with 11 bases matching TRBD2. Germline loops: CDR1 DFQATT, CDR2 SNEGSKA (reference sequence). V lost 8 bases and J lost 6; bases outside the gene matches: 12. The CDR3 is made up of 14 amino acids. CDR3 amino acids: CSTLTSGSPLEQYF. The CDR3 DNA reads as TGCAGTACCCTTACTAGCGGGAGTCCCCTCGAGCAGTACTTC.

This clonotype was picked up many times. The V call is TRBV6-2 or TRBV6-3, the J call TRBJ2-7, with 10 bases matching TRBD1. The CDR3 extends over 15 amino acids. V was clipped by 6 bases and J by 3 bases; unmatched bases: 8. Germline CDR1 reads MNHEY; CDR2 reads SVGEGT. CDR3 bases: TGTGCCAGCAGCCACTCGGGGACAGGGGTCTACGAGCAGTACTTC. Translated: CASSHSGTGVYEQYF.

In regard to this clonotype: A read error may be the cause here, since a much bigger clone is one base away. The chain joins TRBV6-5 to TRBJ2-7, with TRBD2 identical over 7 bases. Germline V gene data show CDR1 as MNHEY and CDR2 as SVGAGI. The CDR3 spans 14 residues. CDR3 sequence: CASSWGGSSHEQYF. DNA of the CDR3: TGTGCCAGCAGTTGGGGGGGAAGCTCCCACGAGCAGTACTTC.

This clonotype was seen ten or more times. The gene calls are TRBV7-2 and TRBJ2-5, with 11 bases fitting TRBD2. There are 17 residues in the CDR3. In germline, CDR1 is SGHTA, CDR2 FQGNSA. V was pared by 6 bases and J by 4 bases, with 13 bases of the junction left unmatched. The CDR3 sequence: CASRRGRVAGGGETQYF. Here the CDR3 DNA reads TGTGCCAGCAGACGTGGGAGGGTAGCGGGAGGGGGAGAGACCCAGTACTTC.

About this clonotype itself: An end of the junction differs from the germline gene, which may be a read error. The chain employs TRBV3-1 and TRBJ2-2, with D hard to call. The germline V gene has CDR1 LGHDT and CDR2 YNNKEL (reference sequence). The CDR3 consists of 14 residues. The CDR3 region is CVSSPGPGNEELFF. The CDR3 DNA reads TGTGTCAGCAGCCCAGGACCTGGAAATGAGGAGCTGTTTTTT.

This clonotype was observed many times. This chain uses TRBV7-8 with TRBJ2-1; 14 bases fit TRBD2. The V gene's germline CDR1 is SGHVS and CDR2 FQNEAQ. The CDR3 extends over 18 amino acids. The V gene end was trimmed by 2 bases and the J gene end by 8 bases; junction bases not matched to a gene: 11. Here the CDR3 DNA reads TGTGCCAGCAGCTTAAGACTAGCGGGAGGGCCGACATTCGATGAGCAGTTCTTC. The encoded protein is CASSLRLAGGPTFDEQFF.

As concerns this clonotype: A much bigger clone sits one base away, suggesting this may be a read error. The chain has TRBV7-9 and TRBJ2-4; 11 bases are shared with TRBD2. This CDR3 has 17 residues. Germline V gene lookup returns CDR1 SEHNR and CDR2 FQNEAQ (reference sequence). The V gene end was trimmed by 3 bases and the J gene end by 3 bases; junction bases not matched to a gene: 7. CDR3 in DNA: TGTGCCAGCAGCTTGCAGACTAGCGGGATAGGCAAAAACATTCAGTACTTC. Protein product: CASSLQTSGIGKNIQYF.